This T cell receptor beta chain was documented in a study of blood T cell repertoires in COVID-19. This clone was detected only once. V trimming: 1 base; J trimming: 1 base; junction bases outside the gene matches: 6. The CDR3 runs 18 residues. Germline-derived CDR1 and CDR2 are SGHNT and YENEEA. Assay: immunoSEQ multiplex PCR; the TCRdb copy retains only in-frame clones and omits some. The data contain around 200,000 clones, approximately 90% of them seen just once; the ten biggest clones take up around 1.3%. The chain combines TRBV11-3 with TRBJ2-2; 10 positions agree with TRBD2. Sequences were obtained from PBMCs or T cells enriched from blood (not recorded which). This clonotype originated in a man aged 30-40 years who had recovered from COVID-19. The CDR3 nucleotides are TGTGCCAGCAGCTTAGTTCTAGCGGGGGCCGGGAACACCGGGGAGCTGTTTTTT. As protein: CASSLVLAGAGNTGELFF.